Below, 25 T cell receptor beta chains from the same sample are listed, as sequenced in a study of blood T cell repertoires in COVID-19. Clones were sequenced by immunoSEQ multiplex PCR, and TCRdb holds only the in-frame ones, with some missing. The sample consists of some 110,000 clones, roughly nine tenths of them appearing once. The specimen was peripheral blood. These receptors all stem from a man in his 70s who had recovered from COVID-19.

J is TRBJ2-3 and V is TRBV7-8; 9 bases map to TRBD2. V shed 1 base, J shed 2 bases, and the junction held 10 bases outside the gene matches. Germline values: CDR1 SGHVS, CDR2 FQNEAQ. CDR3 length equals 18 residues. The CDR3 sequence is CASSLVPGLATDTDTQYF. CDR3 nucleotide sequence: TGTGCCAGCAGCTTAGTACCCGGACTAGCGACCGACACAGATACGCAGTATTTT.

This sequence joins TRBV19 and TRBJ2-2; D is perhaps TRBD1 (5 bases). This CDR3 contains 14 residues. The germline V gene encodes CDR1 LNHDA and CDR2 SQIVND (reference sequence). With 7 bases removed from V and 1 base from J, the gap between germline ends came to 10 bases. The CDR3 coding sequence is TGTGCCAGTACCCTCCAGGGGAACACCGGGGAGCTGTTTTTT. Amino acid sequence: CASTLQGNTGELFF.

The J gene is TRBJ2-5, the V gene TRBV5-1, with D perhaps matching TRBD1 (7 bases). The CDR3 sequence is 14 residues long. The germline V gene has CDR1 SGHRS and CDR2 YFSETQ. Trimming stripped 5 bases from V and 5 bases from J, with 16 bases between. The DNA of the CDR3 is TGCGCCAGCAGTTCCCAGGGGGGTGTTGAGACCCAGTACTTC. Residues: CASSSQGGVETQYF.

This clone was seen once. The V call is TRBV6-5, the J call TRBJ2-3; 12 nucleotides match TRBD2. This CDR3 has 15 residues. Germline V gene sequence: CDR1 MNHEY, CDR2 SVGAGI. V trimming: 0 bases; J trimming: 7 bases; junction bases outside the gene matches: 2. The CDR3: CASSYSRTSGNTQYF. The CDR3 bases are TGTGCCAGCAGTTACTCCCGGACTAGCGGGAATACGCAGTATTTT.

A few counts support this clone. The same CDR3 is also encoded by other DNA sequences in this sample. This chain connects TRBV28 to TRBJ1-2; D gene ambiguous. The CDR3 has 14 residues. V dropped 6 bases and J dropped 0 bases, with 11 bases sitting between them. Germline V gene sequence: CDR1 MDHEN, CDR2 SYDVKM. The CDR3 DNA sequence: TGTGCCAGCAGAGAACACGGAGCTAACTATGGCTACACCTTC. Translation gives CASREHGANYGYTF.

The rearrangement uses TRBV18 and TRBJ2-1; tentative D call: TRBD2 (5 bases). This CDR3 comprises 16 residues. The germline gives CDR1 KGHSH, CDR2 LQKENI. V gave up 0 bases and J gave up 4 bases, with 13 bases separating them. The CDR3 DNA is TGTGCCAGCTCACCACCGGCGGGTCAACGATACAATGAGCAGTTCTTC. Translation: CASSPPAGQRYNEQFF.

This chain connects TRBV19 to TRBJ2-2, with TRBD2 matching 8 bases. V was clipped by 6 bases and J by 5 bases; unmatched bases: 14. CDR3 length equals 17 residues. CDR1 LNHDA and CDR2 SQIVND come from the germline V gene (reference sequence). The CDR3 nucleotides read TGTGCCAGTAGGGATTTCTCCGGGAGGGCCAGGACCGGGGAGCTGTTTTTT. Protein sequence: CASRDFSGRARTGELFF. The entire variable domain, with the rest obtained from reference TRBV19 and TRBJ2-2, is as follows: DGGITQSPKYLFRKEGQNVTLSCEQNLNHDAMYWYRQDPGQGLRLIYYSQIVNDFQKGDIAEGYSVSREKKESFPLTVTSAQKNPTAFYLCASRDFSGRARTGELFFGEGSRLTVL.

CDR3 residues: CASSASNTGQASNYGYTF. CDR3 DNA: TGTGCCAGCAGCGCTTCAAACACAGGACAGGCCTCTAACTATGGCTACACCTTC. V usage is TRBV9 and J usage is TRBJ1-2; TRBD1 aligns across 7 bases. The V gene's germline CDR1 is SGDLS and CDR2 YYNGEE. CDR3 size: 18 residues. V was clipped by 3 bases and J by 0 bases; unmatched bases: 14.

This chain links TRBV19 with TRBJ1-1, with D unclear. Germline values: CDR1 LNHDA, CDR2 SQIVND (reference sequence). V lost 6 bases and J lost 1, with 9 bases in between. The CDR3 length is 13 residues. CDR3 in DNA: TGTGCCAGTAGGGCGGAACAGAACACTGAAGCTTTCTTT. It translates to CASRAEQNTEAFF.

This clone has only one observation. The rearrangement uses TRBV4-2 and TRBJ2-3; 14 bases map to TRBD2. In germline, CDR1 is LGHNA, CDR2 YNFKEQ. Trimming at V came to 4 bases and at J to 4 bases, leaving 10 bases not matched to a gene. The CDR3 is 18 amino acids. Written as DNA, the CDR3 is TGTGCCAGCAGCCTCCCGCAGGGGACTAGCGGGAGAGCAGATACGCAGTATTTT. Translation: CASSLPQGTSGRADTQYF.

The V and J genes are TRBV5-6 and TRBJ2-2; D is possibly TRBD2 (6 bases). The V gene's germline CDR1 is SGHDT and CDR2 YYEEEE. This CDR3 has 15 residues. Trimming left V 2 bases short and J 0 bases short, with 8 bases between. CDR3 protein: CASSFGGSNTGELFF. The CDR3 coding sequence is TGTGCCAGCAGCTTCGGGGGATCGAACACCGGGGAGCTGTTTTTT.

This sequence joins TRBV7-2 and TRBJ2-3; weak D call: TRBD2 (6 bases). The CDR3 sequence is 16 residues long. With 4 bases removed from V and 1 base from J, the gap between germline ends came to 15 bases. Germline CDR1 and CDR2: SGHTA and FQGNSA. In DNA form, the CDR3 reads TGTGCCAGCAGCTCTGAGACTAGATTGCGCACAGATACGCAGTATTTT. Translated, it gives CASSSETRLRTDTQYF.

The chain couples TRBV9 to TRBJ2-3; 9 bases line up with TRBD2. The germline V gene encodes CDR1 SGDLS and CDR2 YYNGEE. V lost 0 bases to trimming and J lost 0 bases; unmatched junction nucleotides: 5. The CDR3 length is 17 residues. The CDR3, as DNA: TGTGCCAGCAGCGTAGTTCCTAGCGGGGATAGCACAGATACGCAGTATTTT. Translated: CASSVVPSGDSTDTQYF.

The chain joins TRBV29-1 to TRBJ2-7; 11 bases are a match to TRBD1. The CDR3 contains 13 residues. Germline V gene sequence: CDR1 SQVTM, CDR2 ANQGSEA. After removal of 7 bases from V and 6 bases from J, the junction contained 8 bases not matched to a gene. The CDR3 DNA sequence: TGCAGCGCAAGGACAGGGGGCAGGTCCGAGCAGTACTTC. Translated: CSARTGGRSEQYF.

This chain connects TRBV6-2 or TRBV6-3 to TRBJ1-1; unclear D gene. The CDR3 extends over 13 amino acids. Per germline, CDR1 MNHEY and CDR2 SVGEGT. The V end lost 0 bases, the J end lost 3 bases, and 5 bases lay between the germline ends. The CDR3 DNA sequence: TGTGCCAGCAGTTACTCTCCGTACACTGAAGCTTTCTTT. Residues: CASSYSPYTEAFF.

This chain joins TRBV28 and TRBJ2-2; D is perhaps TRBD1 (5 bases). Germline V gene sequence: CDR1 MDHEN, CDR2 SYDVKM. CDR3 length: 13 amino acids. V lost 7 bases and J lost 1, with 7 bases in between. The chain's CDR3 is CASIGVNTGELFF. The CDR3 region has the DNA TGTGCCAGCATAGGGGTGAACACCGGGGAGCTGTTTTTT.

The gene calls are TRBV6-5 and TRBJ2-7; the match to TRBD2 covers 7 bases. Germline V lookup: CDR1 MNHEY, CDR2 SVGAGI. The CDR3 extends over 13 amino acids. Germline trimming cut 6 bases from V and 7 bases from J; bases unmatched to any gene: 9. CDR3 bases: TGTGCCAGCAGACGGGGGGTGGAGTGGGAGCAGTACTTC. Protein product: CASRRGVEWEQYF.

The J gene is TRBJ2-3, the V gene TRBV24-1, with 7 bases that match TRBD2. After removal of 7 bases from V and 6 bases from J, the junction contained 12 bases not matched to a gene. CDR1 is KGHDR, CDR2 SFDVKD, per germline. The length of the CDR3 is 15 residues. The CDR3 DNA is TGTGCCACCAGCGACACGACTAGCCCACTTGATACGCAGTATTTT. Protein product: CATSDTTSPLDTQYF.

The chain's CDR3 is CASSRWTGQNSPLHF. Written as DNA, the CDR3 is TGTGCCAGCAGTCGGTGGACAGGGCAGAATTCACCCCTCCACTTT. The V gene is TRBV6-5, the J gene TRBJ1-6, with 8 bases fitting TRBD1. After removal of 5 bases from V and 7 bases from J, the junction contained 7 bases not matched to a gene. CDR3 length: 15 residues. Looked up from germline, CDR1 is MNHEY and CDR2 is SVGAGI.

Here the CDR3 DNA reads TGCGCCAGCAGCCGTAGGGAGCCGGGGGTCGAGCAGTACTTC. Translated, it gives CASSRREPGVEQYF. The gene calls are TRBV5-1 and TRBJ2-7; TRBD2 is a possible D gene (6 bases). The CDR3 has 14 residues. Deletions cut 4 bases from V and 6 bases from J, with 17 bases between. Germline V gene lookup returns CDR1 SGHRS and CDR2 YFSETQ.

The chain combines TRBV18 with TRBJ2-7; TRBD1 matches at 10 bases. After removal of 5 bases from V and 6 bases from J, the junction contained 7 bases not matched to a gene. The CDR3 spans 14 residues. Per the germline V gene, CDR1 is KGHSH and CDR2 is LQKENI. The CDR3 bases are TGTGCCAGCTCATCTCGACAGGGGGCGGGCGAGCAGTACTTC. It codes for CASSSRQGAGEQYF.

The CDR3 protein is CASSKGASSYEQYF. CDR3 sequence (DNA): TGTGCCAGCAGTAAGGGGGCCAGCTCCTACGAGCAGTACTTC. The chain is built from TRBV11-2 and TRBJ2-7; the match to TRBD1 covers 7 bases. The germline gives CDR1 SGHAT, CDR2 FQNNGV. CDR3 length: 14 residues. V shed 6 bases, J shed 0 bases, and the junction held 5 bases outside the gene matches.

This clone was seen a single time. The chain carries TRBV7-2 and TRBJ2-3, with D hard to call. With 2 bases removed from V and 6 bases from J, the gap between germline ends came to 6 bases. The CDR3 is 12 amino acids. Germline CDR1 and CDR2: SGHTA and FQGNSA. The CDR3 here is CASSLYRDTQYF. In DNA, the CDR3 is TGTGCCAGCAGCTTATATCGGGATACGCAGTATTTT.

The count of this clone is one. The rearrangement joins TRBV4-1 to TRBJ1-2; no definite D call. Germline CDR1 MGHRA, CDR2 YSYEKL. V was cut by 3 bases and J by 3 bases, with 14 bases left in between. CDR3 length: 15 amino acids. CDR3 region: CASSHQSRSDYGYTF. In nucleotides, the CDR3 is TGCGCCAGCAGCCATCAGTCCCGAAGCGACTATGGCTACACCTTC.

The CDR3, as DNA: TGCGCCAGCAGCTTGCTAGCGGGAGGGCCGGGATACAATGAGCAGTTCTTC. This translates into CASSLLAGGPGYNEQFF. The V and J genes are TRBV5-1 and TRBJ2-1; 12 positions match TRBD2. Trimming removed 1 base from V and 4 bases from J; junction bases left unmatched: 6. The germline CDR1 and CDR2 sequences are SGHRS and YFSETQ. The CDR3 sequence is 17 residues long.